Presented here are 25 T cell receptor beta chains from one specimen sequenced in a study of CD8 T cells in ankylosing spondylitis. Findings and limits, study-wide: Seven or eight highly homologous variants made up a TCR beta motif, and this motif appeared characteristic of ankylosing spondylitis blood.

TCRdb reprocessed the 5' RACE reads with MiXCR, giving one entry per CDR3 protein. The repertoire has around 490,000 distinct CDR3 sequences, roughly 5% of them found once; the top ten carry roughly 3.2%. Their antigens are not known. Source material: blood, either unsorted or a sorted T cell fraction (not recorded which). The receptor source for this set is a male donor with ankylosing spondylitis.

In the case of this clonotype: A much larger clonotype is one base distant, so this may be a read error. This chain uses TRBV29-1 with TRBJ1-1; D gene unclear. Germline CDR1 SQVTM, CDR2 ANQGSEA. The CDR3 runs 13 residues. DNA for the CDR3: TGCAGCGTCCTCGTCGCACCGAACTCTGAAGCTTTCTTT. This codes for CSVLVAPNSEAFF.

This clonotype was detected many times. V usage is TRBV20-1 and J usage is TRBJ2-3; D could derive from TRBD1 or TRBD2 (6 bases each). Germline values: CDR1 DFQATT, CDR2 SNEGSKA (reference sequence). The CDR3 spans 14 residues. Trimming removed 4 bases at V and 1 base at J, with 12 bases between. CDR3 nucleotides: TGCAGTGCTAATCGGGGGCGCGGCACAGATACGCAGTATTTT. The encoded protein is CSANRGRGTDTQYF.

This clonotype was counted ten times or more. This chain links TRBV7-9 with TRBJ2-7; D perhaps matches TRBD1 (6 bases). The CDR3 runs to 14 residues. The V gene's germline CDR1 is SEHNR and CDR2 FQNEAQ (reference sequence). The V end was cut by 4 bases, the J end by 4 bases, with 14 bases between. The CDR3 here is CASSSVSRGYEQYF. CDR3 nucleotides: TGTGCCAGCAGCTCAGTATCGAGGGGGTACGAGCAGTACTTC. Supplemented by reference TRBV7-9 and TRBJ2-7, the full variable domain reads DTGVSQNPRHKITKRGQNVTFRCDPISEHNRLYWYRQTLGQGPEFLTYFQNEAQLEKSRLLSDRFSAERPKGSFSTLEIQRTEQGDSAMYLCASSSVSRGYEQYFGPGTRLTVT.

This clonotype was detected many times. The V gene is TRBV3-1, the J gene TRBJ1-2, with a tentative D call TRBD1 (6 bases). The germline V gene encodes CDR1 LGHDT and CDR2 YNNKEL (reference sequence). The length of the CDR3 is 14 residues. Trimming shortened V by 1 base and J by 9 bases, and 15 bases separated the two germline ends. For the CDR3, the DNA is TGTGCCAGCAGCCAAGGGGGGCAGGGGACGAGCTACACCTTC. Protein: CASSQGGQGTSYTF. Based on the CDR3 plus reference TRBV3-1 and TRBJ1-2, the full variable domain is DTAVSQTPKYLVTQMGNDKSIKCEQNLGHDTMYWYKQDSKKFLKIMFSYNNKELIINETVPNRFSPKSPDKAHLNLHINSLELGDSAVYFCASSQGGQGTSYTFGSGTRLTVV.

At least ten counts were recorded for this clonotype. The rearrangement links TRBV6-1 to TRBJ1-5; D is uncertain. The V end lost 11 bases, the J end lost 5 bases, and 16 bases lay between the germline ends. Germline-derived CDR1 and CDR2 are MNHNS and SASEGT. The CDR3 totals 13 residues. DNA for the CDR3: TGTGCCTCTCCCTGGGTCCCCGATCAGCCCCAGCATTTT. Residues: CASPWVPDQPQHF.

In its sample, this clonotype was seen many times. The rearrangement links TRBV6-2 or TRBV6-3 to TRBJ1-1; a weak D match, TRBD1 (5 bases). Trimming left V 6 bases short and J 1 base short, with 12 bases between. The CDR3 loop spans 14 amino acids. Germline V gene data show CDR1 as MNHEY and CDR2 as SVGEGT. The CDR3 nucleotides are TGTGCCAGCAGCCGGACGGGGGAGAACACTGAAGCTTTCTTT. It is translated as CASSRTGENTEAFF.

This clonotype was counted ten times or more. This rearrangement joins TRBV9 to TRBJ2-5; 7 bases match TRBD1. Germline loops: CDR1 SGDLS, CDR2 YYNGEE. V trimming: 3 bases; J trimming: 5 bases; junction bases outside the gene matches: 13. This CDR3 is built from 16 residues. CDR3: CASSATSRGGLETQYF. The DNA of the CDR3 is TGTGCCAGCAGCGCAACCTCGAGAGGGGGCTTGGAGACCCAGTACTTC. The full variable domain, its missing parts supplied by reference TRBV9 and TRBJ2-5, is DSGVTQTPKHLITATGQRVTLRCSPRSGDLSVYWYQQSLDQGLQFLIQYYNGEERAKGNILERFSAQQFPDLHSELNLSSLELGDSALYFCASSATSRGGLETQYFGPGTRLLVL.

This clonotype was seen many times. V gene TRBV6-1 combines with J gene TRBJ2-7, with D unclear. Germline CDR1 reads MNHNS; CDR2 reads SASEGT. This CDR3 comprises 13 residues. Trimming shortened V by 6 bases and J by 6 bases, and 15 bases separated the two germline ends. The CDR3 loop is CASSGPRAAEQYF. CDR3 nucleotides: TGTGCCAGCAGCGGTCCTCGGGCGGCCGAGCAGTACTTC.

This clonotype was seen repeatedly, ten times or more. In DNA, the CDR3 is TGTGCCAGCACTAGCGGACCCTACAATGAGCAGTTCTTC. This encodes CASTSGPYNEQFF. This sequence joins TRBV12-3 or TRBV12-4 and TRBJ2-1, with 7 bases aligning to TRBD2. CDR3 length: 13 residues. V shed 7 bases, J shed 2 bases, and the junction held 2 bases outside the gene matches.

This clonotype was seen ten or more times. The chain combines TRBV12-3 or TRBV12-4 with TRBJ1-5, with 9 bases identical to TRBD1. The CDR3 spans 15 residues. The J segment lost 3 bases and the V segment lost 4 bases, leaving 4 bases of the junction unmatched. The CDR3 sequence: CASSWGDRVNQPQHF. Here the CDR3 DNA reads TGTGCCAGCAGTTGGGGGGACAGGGTCAATCAGCCCCAGCATTTT.

This clonotype was found many times. The J gene is TRBJ2-1, the V gene TRBV5-1, with D hard to call. The germline V gene has CDR1 SGHRS and CDR2 YFSETQ. V was trimmed by 0 bases and J by 6 bases, leaving 7 bases between them. This CDR3 contains 13 residues. The CDR3 nucleotides are TGCGCCAGCAGCTTGGAACCCTCCAATGAGCAGTTCTTC. Encoded protein: CASSLEPSNEQFF.

This clonotype was detected only a few times. The chain has TRBV6-5 and TRBJ2-1, with TRBD2 matching 9 bases. This CDR3 comprises 15 residues. CDR1 and CDR2 from the germline V gene are MNHEY and SVGAGI. With V trimmed by 2 bases and J by 6 bases, 5 bases remained unmatched. CDR3 sequence: CASSYMAGGFNEQFF. The CDR3 nucleotides read TGTGCCAGCAGTTACATGGCGGGGGGGTTCAATGAGCAGTTCTTC.

The chain links TRBV5-6 to TRBJ2-3; D remains unclear. Germline assignment: CDR1 SGHDT and CDR2 YYEEEE. Deletions cut 3 bases from V and 2 bases from J, with 7 bases between. The CDR3 is 13 amino acids. The CDR3 loop reads CASSSGLTDTQYF. The CDR3, as DNA: TGTGCCAGCAGCTCCGGTCTCACAGATACGCAGTATTTT. The entire variable domain, with the rest obtained from reference TRBV5-6 and TRBJ2-3, is as follows: DAGVTQSPTHLIKTRGQQVTLRCSPKSGHDTVSWYQQALGQGPQFIFQYYEEEERQRGNFPDRFSGHQFPNYSSELNVNALLLGDSALYLCASSSGLTDTQYFGPGTRLTVL.

This clonotype was seen ten or more times. The chain employs TRBV7-9 and TRBJ2-5; 8 bases match TRBD2. V shed 10 bases and J 2 bases; nucleotides not matched to a gene: 6. Germline lookup yields CDR1 SEHNR and CDR2 FQNEAQ (reference sequence). The CDR3 has 13 amino acids. The CDR3 sequence: CATSSGSQETQYF. In nucleotides, the CDR3 is TGTGCCACCTCTAGCGGGTCTCAAGAGACCCAGTACTTC.

Ten or more counts support this clonotype. This sequence joins TRBV12-3 or TRBV12-4 and TRBJ2-6; D may correspond to TRBD1 or TRBD2 (6 bases each). V lost 3 bases, J lost 4 bases, and 25 bases lay in between. The CDR3 extends over 20 amino acids. CDR3 amino acids: CASSLKGGRQIRIGANVLTF. The CDR3 nucleotides are TGTGCCAGCAGTTTGAAAGGGGGGCGACAGATCCGGATCGGGGCCAACGTCCTGACTTTC.

As regards this clonotype: It may be a read error: a sequence one base away is much more abundant. The V gene is TRBV6-2 or TRBV6-3, the J gene TRBJ2-7; D gene ambiguous. Trimming left V 8 bases short and J 6 bases short, with 17 bases between. From germline, CDR1 is MNHEY and CDR2 SVGEGT. The CDR3 covers 13 residues. The CDR3 DNA is TGTGCCAGCTGCCCGATCTTGGGATTCGAGCAGTACTTC. Its protein is CASCPILGFEQYF.

This clonotype was picked up many times. The rearrangement joins TRBV4-3 to TRBJ2-7, with D unclear. CDR1 is LGHNA and CDR2 is YSLEER in the germline V gene. V gave up 3 bases and J gave up 0 bases, with 9 bases separating them. The CDR3 runs to 14 residues. CDR3 protein: CASSHGYGSYEQYF. In DNA, the CDR3 is TGCGCCAGCAGCCATGGGTATGGCTCCTACGAGCAGTACTTC.

This clonotype was counted many times. The gene calls are TRBV5-1 and TRBJ2-1, with D unclear. The CDR3 runs 14 residues. Germline V gene sequence: CDR1 SGHRS, CDR2 YFSETQ. V was trimmed by 1 base and J by 5 bases, leaving 10 bases between them. The CDR3 DNA follows: TGCGCCAGCAGCTTGTGGGGTCAGGACAATGAGCAGTTCTTC. Translating gives CASSLWGQDNEQFF.

This clonotype was seen repeatedly, ten times or more. This chain joins TRBV18 and TRBJ2-7; 10 bases agree with TRBD2. The CDR3 totals 14 residues. After removal of 2 bases from V and 5 bases from J, the junction contained 3 bases not matched to a gene. From germline, CDR1 is KGHSH and CDR2 LQKENI. In nucleotides, the CDR3 is TGTGCCAGCTCACCAGAAAGCGGGAGGGACGAGCAGTACTTC. The encoded protein is CASSPESGRDEQYF.

This clonotype was seen repeatedly, ten times or more. V usage is TRBV7-9 and J usage is TRBJ1-1; perhaps TRBD1 as D (6 bases). Trimming stripped 6 bases from V and 3 bases from J, with 17 bases between. CDR1 SEHNR and CDR2 FQNEAQ come from the germline V gene (reference sequence). The CDR3 sequence is 15 residues long. Here the CDR3 DNA reads TGTGCCAGCAGGGGATTTCCTAGGGGGGACACTGAAGCTTTCTTT. It encodes CASRGFPRGDTEAFF. The full variable domain, with the rest looked up from reference TRBV7-9 and TRBJ1-1, is DTGVSQNPRHKITKRGQNVTFRCDPISEHNRLYWYRQTLGQGPEFLTYFQNEAQLEKSRLLSDRFSAERPKGSFSTLEIQRTEQGDSAMYLCASRGFPRGDTEAFFGQGTRLTVV.

This clonotype was seen a few times. V gene TRBV7-9 combines with J gene TRBJ2-1; possibly TRBD2 for D (6 bases). This CDR3 spans 11 amino acids. Per germline, CDR1 SEHNR and CDR2 FQNEAQ (reference sequence). V was shortened by 4 bases and J by 15 bases, with 13 bases between the two germline ends. CDR3 in amino acids: CASSWTGEPFF. CDR3 coding DNA: TGTGCCAGCAGCTGGACGGGGGAACCGTTCTTC.

This clonotype was observed a few times. The genes are TRBV3-1 and TRBJ2-5; 7 bases line up with TRBD2. CDR1 LGHDT and CDR2 YNNKEL come from the germline V gene (reference sequence). The CDR3 is 15 residues long. V shed 2 bases and J 3 bases; nucleotides not matched to a gene: 6. CDR3: CASSQYMAGEETQYF. The CDR3 DNA sequence: TGTGCCAGCAGCCAATATATGGCGGGGGAAGAGACCCAGTACTTC.

As regards this clonotype: Just one base apart from a much larger clone, this may be a read error. The chain is built from TRBV4-3 and TRBJ2-4; TRBD1 aligns across 9 bases. The V gene's germline CDR1 is LGHNA and CDR2 YSLEER. The CDR3 length is 16 residues. The CDR3 coding sequence is TGCGCCAGCAGCCCGGGACAGGGCCTAGCCGAAAACATTCAGTACTTC. Protein product: CASSPGQGLAENIQYF.

Many counts were recorded for this clonotype. The chain links TRBV20-1 to TRBJ2-4; the D gene could be TRBD1 or TRBD2 (5 bases each). The length of the CDR3 is 14 residues. V lost 5 bases and J lost 6, with 17 bases in between. Germline V lookup: CDR1 DFQATT, CDR2 SNEGSKA (reference sequence). Written as DNA, the CDR3 is TGCAGTGCTCCGCCGACAGTTGCGGGAAACATTCAGTACTTC. It specifies CSAPPTVAGNIQYF.

This clonotype showed up just a few times. V and J are TRBV4-3 and TRBJ2-7; the D is unclear. CDR1 and CDR2 (germline): LGHNA, YSLEER. There are 13 residues in the CDR3. Trimming removed 0 bases at V and 6 bases at J, with 9 bases between. CDR3 residues: CASSQDIKGEQYF. CDR3 DNA: TGCGCCAGCAGCCAAGATATTAAGGGCGAGCAGTACTTC.